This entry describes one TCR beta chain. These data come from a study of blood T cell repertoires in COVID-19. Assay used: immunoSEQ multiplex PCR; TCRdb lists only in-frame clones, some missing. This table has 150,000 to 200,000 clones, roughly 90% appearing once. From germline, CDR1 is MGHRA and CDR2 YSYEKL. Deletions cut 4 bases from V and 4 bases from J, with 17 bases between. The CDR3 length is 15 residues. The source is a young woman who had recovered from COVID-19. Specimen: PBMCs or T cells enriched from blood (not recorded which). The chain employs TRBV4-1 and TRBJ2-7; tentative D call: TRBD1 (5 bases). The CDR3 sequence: CASSPQTAPLYEQYF. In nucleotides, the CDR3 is TGCGCCAGCAGCCCGCAGACAGCACCTCTGTACGAGCAGTACTTC.